This is a list of T cell receptor beta chains from one sample in a study of control samples from healthy donors and cancer patients. Some clones are missing from TCRdb's copy, which holds only in-frame ones; the method was immunoSEQ multiplex PCR. In the table there are about 100,000 clones, about 91% of which are singletons. Source material: blood. Receptors were obtained from a man aged 30 to 45 in good health. Each CDR3 is given with its conserved first and last residue. The D gene is left open where the match is weak. Part of the rows lack a size; the others show once, few, many or a class for expanded clones.

j_call clone_size v_call d_call cdr3_nt cdr3_aa
TRBJ2-2 - TRBV7-9 - TGTGCCAGCAGCTCGCTCTACAGGACCGGGGAGCTGTTTTTT CASSSLYRTGELFF
TRBJ2-3 - TRBV5-6 TRBD1 TGTGCCAGCAGCACATGGGACAGGGGCCGCACAGATACGCAGTATTTT CASSTWDRGRTDTQYF
TRBJ2-7 - TRBV6-5 TRBD2 TGTGCCAGCAGAGGCACCCCCCGGGGGGGGATCGAGCAGTACTTC CASRGTPRGGIEQYF
TRBJ2-5 - TRBV12-5 TRBD2 TGTGCTAGTGGTTTGTCGGGGGAGGGCCGGGAGACCCAGTACTTC CASGLSGEGRETQYF
TRBJ2-6 - TRBV19 - TGTGCCAGTAGAGACCCTGGGGCCAACGTCCTGACTTTC CASRDPGANVLTF
TRBJ2-1 - TRBV10-3 - TGTGCCACCTCTACCGGGACTCAGGGGAATGAGCAGTTCTTC CATSTGTQGNEQFF
TRBJ2-7 once TRBV2 TRBD2 TGTGCCAGCAGTGCCAGCGGGAGTGGCGAGCAGTACTTC CASSASGSGEQYF
TRBJ1-2 - TRBV19 - TGTGCCAGTAGTTTCGGGGCAGGGAATGGCTACACCTTC CASSFGAGNGYTF
TRBJ2-3 once TRBV5-1 TRBD2 TGCGCCAGCAGCTTGGGTAGCGGGACCCGCACAGATACGCAGTATTTT CASSLGSGTRTDTQYF
TRBJ2-7 once TRBV30 - TGTGCCGGGGGCGAGGACAGTTCCTACGAGCAGTACTTC CAGGEDSSYEQYF
TRBJ1-2 - TRBV6-5 TRBD1 TGTGCCAGCAGATCAGCCGGGACAGGGTATGGCTACACCTTC CASRSAGTGYGYTF
TRBJ2-3 - TRBV9 TRBD2 TGTGCCAGCAGCCCATCGACTAGCGGGAGTTCATTAGATACGCAGTATTTT CASSPSTSGSSLDTQYF
TRBJ2-2 - TRBV3-1/TRBV3-2 - TGTGCCAGCAGCCCCTTGGGGGGCGGGGAGCTGTTTTTT CASSPLGGGELFF
TRBJ2-6 - TRBV11-3 - TGTGCCAGCAGCTTAGACGGTACTGGGGCCAACGTCCTGACTTTC CASSLDGTGANVLTF
TRBJ2-5 - TRBV12-5 - TGTGCTAGTGGTCCCGGCGGGAAGTGGGAAGAGACCCAGTACTTC CASGPGGKWEETQYF